The clone carrying this T cell receptor beta chain came up a few times. In germline, CDR1 is GTSNPN, CDR2 SVGIG (reference sequence). V trimming: 0 bases; J trimming: 5 bases; junction bases outside the gene matches: 11. The CDR3 sequence is 16 residues long. These data belong to a study of cytomegalovirus exposure and HLA in healthy donors. PCR involved 60 Vbeta and 13 Jbeta primers. The repertoire was sequenced with immunoSEQ multiplex PCR; TCRdb's copy has only in-frame clones and lacks some. The sample has around 100,000 clones, about 80% seen once; the top ten hold approximately 7.9%. This TCR came from a man aged 30-40 years in good health and CMV-seronegative. What was sequenced was PBMCs. This rearrangement joins TRBV30 to TRBJ2-7; 9 nucleotides line up with TRBD1. The CDR3 DNA follows: TGTGCCTGGAGTGTATATGCTGGGACAGGGATGAACGAGCAGTACTTC. This codes for CAWSVYAGTGMNEQYF.